The clone carrying this T cell receptor (beta chain) was observed a handful of times. The data are from a study of beta chain features in type 1 diabetes. This CDR3 is built from 15 residues. With V trimmed by 8 bases and J by 4 bases, 10 bases remained unmatched. The germline V gene has CDR1 SEHNR and CDR2 FQNEAQ (reference sequence). Since all of the isolated RNA was reverse transcribed, expressed TCRB transcripts were what got sequenced. Here immunoSEQ multiplex PCR was the method, and the copy in TCRdb shows in-frame clones only, minus some. This sample yields roughly 150,000 clones, of which approximately 10% are seen a single time; about 2.1% belongs to the top ten.

The chain has TRBV7-9 and TRBJ2-2, with TRBD1 identical over 7 bases. This TCR was sampled from a man aged 18 to 29 in good health. The material sequenced was central memory CD4+ T cells from blood. The CDR3 spells CASDVTTGRTGELFF. CDR3 in DNA: TGTGCCAGCGATGTTACGACAGGGCGCACCGGGGAGCTGTTTTTT.